These 3 T cell receptor beta chains came from one sample sequenced in a study of metastatic and nonmetastatic thyroid tumors. No patient had received any treatment before thyroid surgery. TCRdb re-called clones from the PCR reads using MiXCR. The sample lists 45,000 to 60,000 clones; under 20% were seen once. The sequencing sample was made of blood. These receptors came from a female donor with papillary thyroid cancer or a benign thyroid nodule (not recorded which). Some clones in this sample may be carry-over from other donors' samples.

This clone was seen many times. This sequence joins TRBV6-1 and TRBJ1-1; D remains ambiguous. V lost 10 bases and J lost 1, with 10 bases in between. This CDR3 has 12 residues. Germline V gene sequence: CDR1 MNHNS, CDR2 SASEGT. CDR3 in amino acids: CATGEGNTEAFF. The CDR3 DNA reads as TGTGCCACCGGGGAGGGGAACACTGAAGCTTTCTTT.

Ten or more counts support this clone. The chain recombines TRBV20-1 with TRBJ2-1, with D hard to call. The CDR3 is made up of 12 amino acids. The V end was cut by 1 base, the J end by 9 bases, with 10 bases between. The germline CDR1 and CDR2 sequences are DFQATT and SNEGSKA (reference sequence). CDR3 DNA sequence: TGCAGTGCTAGAGTTTCTTTGGGTGAGCAGTTCTTC. This translates into CSARVSLGEQFF.

The chain combines TRBV30 with TRBJ1-5; the D gene is possibly TRBD1 (5 bases). The germline V and J ends were trimmed by 2 bases and 6 bases, with 17 bases remaining between them. CDR1 GTSNPN and CDR2 SVGIG come from the germline V gene (reference sequence). CDR3 length equals 15 residues. CDR3 sequence: CAWSTHTWGGQPQHF. The CDR3 bases are TGTGCCTGGAGTACTCATACATGGGGGGGTCAGCCCCAGCATTTT.